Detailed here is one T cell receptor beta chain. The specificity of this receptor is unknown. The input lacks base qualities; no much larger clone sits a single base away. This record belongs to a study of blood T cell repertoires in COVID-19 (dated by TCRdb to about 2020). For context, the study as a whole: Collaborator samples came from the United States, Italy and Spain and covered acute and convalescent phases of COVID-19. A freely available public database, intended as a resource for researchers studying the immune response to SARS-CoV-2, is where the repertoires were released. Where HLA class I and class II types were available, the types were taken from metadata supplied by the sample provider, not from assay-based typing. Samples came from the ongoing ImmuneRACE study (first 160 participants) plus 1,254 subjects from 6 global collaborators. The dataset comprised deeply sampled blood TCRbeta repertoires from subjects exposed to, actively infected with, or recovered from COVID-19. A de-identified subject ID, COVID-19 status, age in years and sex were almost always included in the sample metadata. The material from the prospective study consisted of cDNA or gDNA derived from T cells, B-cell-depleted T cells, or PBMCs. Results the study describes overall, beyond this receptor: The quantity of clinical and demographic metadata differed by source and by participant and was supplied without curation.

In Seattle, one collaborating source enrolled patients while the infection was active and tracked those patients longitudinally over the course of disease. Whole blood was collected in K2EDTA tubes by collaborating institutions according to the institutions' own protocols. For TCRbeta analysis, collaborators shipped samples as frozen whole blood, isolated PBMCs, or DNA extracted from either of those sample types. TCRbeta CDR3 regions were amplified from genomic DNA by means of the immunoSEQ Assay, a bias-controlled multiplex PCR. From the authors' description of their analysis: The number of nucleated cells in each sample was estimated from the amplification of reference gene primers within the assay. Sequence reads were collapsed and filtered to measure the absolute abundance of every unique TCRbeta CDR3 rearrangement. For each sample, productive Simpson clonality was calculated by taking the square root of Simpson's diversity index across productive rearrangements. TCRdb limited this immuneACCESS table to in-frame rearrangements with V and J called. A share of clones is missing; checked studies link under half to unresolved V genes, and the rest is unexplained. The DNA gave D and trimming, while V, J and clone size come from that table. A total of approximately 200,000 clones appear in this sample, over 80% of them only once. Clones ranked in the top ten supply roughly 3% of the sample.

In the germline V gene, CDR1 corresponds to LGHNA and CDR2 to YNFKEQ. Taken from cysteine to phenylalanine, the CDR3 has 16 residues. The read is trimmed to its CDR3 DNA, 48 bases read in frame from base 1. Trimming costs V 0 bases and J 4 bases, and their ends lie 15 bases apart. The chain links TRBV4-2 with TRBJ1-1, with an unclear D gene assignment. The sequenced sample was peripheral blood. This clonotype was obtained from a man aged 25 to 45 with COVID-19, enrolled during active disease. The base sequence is TGTGCCAGCAGCCAAGATCCGCCGGGAGGTAGCACTGAAGCTTTCTTT. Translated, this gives CASSQDPPGGSTEAFF.